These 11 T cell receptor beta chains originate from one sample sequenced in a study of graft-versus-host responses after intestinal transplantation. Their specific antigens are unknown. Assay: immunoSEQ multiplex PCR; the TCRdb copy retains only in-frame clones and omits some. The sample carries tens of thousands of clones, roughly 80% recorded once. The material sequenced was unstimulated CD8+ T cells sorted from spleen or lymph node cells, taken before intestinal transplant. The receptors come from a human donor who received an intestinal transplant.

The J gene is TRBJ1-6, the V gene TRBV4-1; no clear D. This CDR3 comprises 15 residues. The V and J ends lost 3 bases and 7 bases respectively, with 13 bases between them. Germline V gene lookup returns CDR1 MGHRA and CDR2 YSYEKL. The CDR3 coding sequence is TGCGCCAGCAGCCAGAGGGCGCAGGCGAATTCACCCCTCCACTTT. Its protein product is CASSQRAQANSPLHF.

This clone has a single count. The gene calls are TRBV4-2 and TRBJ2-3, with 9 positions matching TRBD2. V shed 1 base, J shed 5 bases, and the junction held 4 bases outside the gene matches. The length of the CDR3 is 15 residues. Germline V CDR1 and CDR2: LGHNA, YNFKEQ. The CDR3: CASSQGGLALDTQYF. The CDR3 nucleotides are TGTGCCAGCAGCCAAGGAGGACTAGCGCTAGATACGCAGTATTTT.

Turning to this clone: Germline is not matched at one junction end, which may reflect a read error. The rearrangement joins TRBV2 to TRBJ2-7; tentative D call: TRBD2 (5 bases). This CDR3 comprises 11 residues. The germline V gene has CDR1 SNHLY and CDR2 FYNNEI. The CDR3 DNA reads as TGTGCCAGCACCGAGGAGAGGGCTTGGCACTTC. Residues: CASTEERAWHF.

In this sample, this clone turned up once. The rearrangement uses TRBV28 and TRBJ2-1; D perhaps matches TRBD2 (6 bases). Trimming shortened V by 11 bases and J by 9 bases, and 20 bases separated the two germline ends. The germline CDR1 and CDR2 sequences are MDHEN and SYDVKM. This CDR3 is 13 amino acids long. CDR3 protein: CAGGAGRDTEQFF. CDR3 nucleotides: TGTGCCGGAGGGGCAGGGAGAGATACTGAGCAGTTCTTC.

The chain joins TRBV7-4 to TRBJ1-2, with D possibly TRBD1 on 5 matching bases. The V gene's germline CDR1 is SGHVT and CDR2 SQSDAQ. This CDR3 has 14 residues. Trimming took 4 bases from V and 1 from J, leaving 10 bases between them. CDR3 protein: CASSSNRLNYGYTF. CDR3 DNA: TGTGCCAGCAGCTCCAACAGGCTTAACTATGGCTACACCTTC. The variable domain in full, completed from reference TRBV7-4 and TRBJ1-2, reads GAGVSQSPRYKVAKRGRDVALRCDSISGHVTLYWYRQTLGQGSEVLTYSQSDAQRDKSGRPSGRFSAERPERSVSTLKIQRTEQGDSAVYLCASSSNRLNYGYTFGSGTRLTVV.

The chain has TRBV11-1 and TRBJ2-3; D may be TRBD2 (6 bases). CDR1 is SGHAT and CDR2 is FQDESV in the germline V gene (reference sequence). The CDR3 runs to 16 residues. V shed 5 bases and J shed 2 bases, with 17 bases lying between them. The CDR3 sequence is CASSRRDFQLTDTQYF. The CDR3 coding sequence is TGTGCCAGCAGCCGCCGGGACTTCCAACTCACAGATACGCAGTATTTT.

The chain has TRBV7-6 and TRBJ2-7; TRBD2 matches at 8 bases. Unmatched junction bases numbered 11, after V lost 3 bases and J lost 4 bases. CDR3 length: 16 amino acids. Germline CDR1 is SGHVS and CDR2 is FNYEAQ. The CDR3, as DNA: TGTGCCAGCAGCTTCGGGCCCGGAGGACTAGCTTACGAGCAGTACTTC. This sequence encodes CASSFGPGGLAYEQYF.

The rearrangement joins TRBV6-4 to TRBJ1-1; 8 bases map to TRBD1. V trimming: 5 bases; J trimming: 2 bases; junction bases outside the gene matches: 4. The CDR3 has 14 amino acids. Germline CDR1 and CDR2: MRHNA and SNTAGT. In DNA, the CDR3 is TGTGCCAGCAGTCCAGGGGGCATCAACACTGAAGCTTTCTTT. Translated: CASSPGGINTEAFF.

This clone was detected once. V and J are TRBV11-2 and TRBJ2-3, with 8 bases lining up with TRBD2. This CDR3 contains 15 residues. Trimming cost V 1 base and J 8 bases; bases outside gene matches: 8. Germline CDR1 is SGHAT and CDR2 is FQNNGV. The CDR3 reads CASSLGPGGGGTQYF. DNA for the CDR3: TGTGCCAGCAGCTTAGGCCCCGGGGGGGGCGGTACGCAGTATTTT.

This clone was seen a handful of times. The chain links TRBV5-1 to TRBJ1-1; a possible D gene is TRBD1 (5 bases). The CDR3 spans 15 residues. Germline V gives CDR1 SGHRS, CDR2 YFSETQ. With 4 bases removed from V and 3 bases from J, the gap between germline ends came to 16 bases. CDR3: CASSGAGYEYTEAFF. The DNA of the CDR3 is TGCGCCAGCAGCGGGGCAGGGTATGAGTACACTGAAGCTTTCTTT.

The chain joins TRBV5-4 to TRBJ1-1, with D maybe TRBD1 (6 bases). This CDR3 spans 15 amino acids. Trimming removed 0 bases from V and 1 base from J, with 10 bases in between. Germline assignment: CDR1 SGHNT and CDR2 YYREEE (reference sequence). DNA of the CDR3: TGTGCCAGCAGCTTGGGGCAGGGGCCGAACACTGAAGCTTTCTTT. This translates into CASSLGQGPNTEAFF.